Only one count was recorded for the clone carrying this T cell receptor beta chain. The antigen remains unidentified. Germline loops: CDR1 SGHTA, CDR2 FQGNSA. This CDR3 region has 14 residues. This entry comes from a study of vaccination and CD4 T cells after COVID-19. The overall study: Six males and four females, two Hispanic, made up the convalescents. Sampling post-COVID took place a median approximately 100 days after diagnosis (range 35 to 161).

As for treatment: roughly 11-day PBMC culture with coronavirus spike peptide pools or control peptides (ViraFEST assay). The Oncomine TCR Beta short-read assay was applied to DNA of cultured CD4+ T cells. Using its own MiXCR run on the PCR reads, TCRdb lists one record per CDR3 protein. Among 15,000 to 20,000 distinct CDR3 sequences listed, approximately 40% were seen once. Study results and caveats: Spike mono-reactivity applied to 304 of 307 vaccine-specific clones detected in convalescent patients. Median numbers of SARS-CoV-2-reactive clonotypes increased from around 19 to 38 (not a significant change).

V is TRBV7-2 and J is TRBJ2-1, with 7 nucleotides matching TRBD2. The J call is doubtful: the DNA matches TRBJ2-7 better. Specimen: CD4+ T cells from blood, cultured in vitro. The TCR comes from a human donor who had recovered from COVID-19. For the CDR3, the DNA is TGTGCCAGCAGCACCCGACTAGCTACCTACGAGCAGTACTTC. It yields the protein CASSTRLATYEQYF.